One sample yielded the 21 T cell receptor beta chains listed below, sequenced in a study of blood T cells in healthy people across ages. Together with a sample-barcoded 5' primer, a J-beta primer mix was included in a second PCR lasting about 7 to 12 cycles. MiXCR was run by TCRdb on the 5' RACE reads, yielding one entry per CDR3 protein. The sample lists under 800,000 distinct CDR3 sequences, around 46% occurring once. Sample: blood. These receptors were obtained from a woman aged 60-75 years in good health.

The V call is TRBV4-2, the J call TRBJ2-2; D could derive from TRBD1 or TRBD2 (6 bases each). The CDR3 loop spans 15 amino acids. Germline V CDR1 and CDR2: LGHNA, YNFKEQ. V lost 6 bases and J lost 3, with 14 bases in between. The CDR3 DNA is TGTGCCAGCAGTCGCGAAGGGGGGCACACCGGGGAGCTGTTTTTT. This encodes CASSREGGHTGELFF.

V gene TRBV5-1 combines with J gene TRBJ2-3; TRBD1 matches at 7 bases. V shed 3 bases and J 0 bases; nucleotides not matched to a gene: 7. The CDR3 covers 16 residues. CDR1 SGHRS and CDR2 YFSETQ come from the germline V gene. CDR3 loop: CASSSIRGSSTDTQYF. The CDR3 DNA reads TGCGCCAGCAGCTCGATCAGGGGGTCGAGCACAGATACGCAGTATTTT. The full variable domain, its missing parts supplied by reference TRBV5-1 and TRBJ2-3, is KAGVTQTPRYLIKTRGQQVTLSCSPISGHRSVSWYQQTPGQGLQFLFEYFSETQRNKGNFPGRFSGRQFSNSRSEMNVSTLELGDSALYLCASSSIRGSSTDTQYFGPGTRLTVL.

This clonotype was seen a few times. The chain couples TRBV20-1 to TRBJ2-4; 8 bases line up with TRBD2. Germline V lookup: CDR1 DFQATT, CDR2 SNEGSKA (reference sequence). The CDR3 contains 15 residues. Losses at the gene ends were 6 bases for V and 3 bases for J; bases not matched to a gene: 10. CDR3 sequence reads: CSATSGGAGKNIQYF. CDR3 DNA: TGCAGTGCAACTTCCGGGGGGGCAGGCAAAAACATTCAGTACTTC.

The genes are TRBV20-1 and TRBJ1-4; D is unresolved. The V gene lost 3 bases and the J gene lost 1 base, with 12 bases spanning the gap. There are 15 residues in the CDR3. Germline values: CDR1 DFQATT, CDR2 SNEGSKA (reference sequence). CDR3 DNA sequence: TGCAGTGCTAGTTGGCCAACTGGAACTAATGAAAAACTGTTTTTT. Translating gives CSASWPTGTNEKLFF.

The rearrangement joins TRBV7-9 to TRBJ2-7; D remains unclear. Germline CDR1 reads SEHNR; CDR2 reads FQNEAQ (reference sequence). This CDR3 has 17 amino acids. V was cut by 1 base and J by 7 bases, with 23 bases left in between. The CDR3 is CASSLGRSTETYNEQYF. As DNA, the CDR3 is TGTGCCAGCAGCTTAGGTCGGAGTACGGAAACCTACAATGAGCAGTACTTC.

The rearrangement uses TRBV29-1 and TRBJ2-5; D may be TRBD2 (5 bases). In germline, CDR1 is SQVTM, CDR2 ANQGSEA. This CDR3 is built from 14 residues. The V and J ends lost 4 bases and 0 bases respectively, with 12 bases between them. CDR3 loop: CSVAPTSYQETQYF. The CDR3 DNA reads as TGCAGCGTTGCCCCTACTAGTTACCAAGAGACCCAGTACTTC. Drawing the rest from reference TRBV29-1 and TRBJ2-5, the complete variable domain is SAVISQKPSRDICQRGTSLTIQCQVDSQVTMMFWYRQQPGQSLTLIATANQGSEATYESGFVIDKFPISRPNLTFSTLTVSNMSPEDSSIYLCSVAPTSYQETQYFGPGTRLLVL.

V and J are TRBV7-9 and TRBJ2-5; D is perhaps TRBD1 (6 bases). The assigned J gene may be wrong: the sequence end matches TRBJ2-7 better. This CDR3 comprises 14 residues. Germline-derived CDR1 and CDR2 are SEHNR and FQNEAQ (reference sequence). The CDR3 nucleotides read TGTGCCAGCAGCCCCCAGGGGCCGGGTTACGAGCAGTACTTC. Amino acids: CASSPQGPGYEQYF.

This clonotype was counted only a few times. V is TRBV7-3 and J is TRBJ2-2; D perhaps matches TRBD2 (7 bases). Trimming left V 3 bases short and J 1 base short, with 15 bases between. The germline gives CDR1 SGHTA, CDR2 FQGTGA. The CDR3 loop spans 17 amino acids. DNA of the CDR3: TGTGCCAGCAGCTTCTTTGGCGGGGGCTTGAACACCGGGGAGCTGTTTTTT. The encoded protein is CASSFFGGGLNTGELFF.

CDR3 DNA sequence: TGTGCCAGCAGTCTTGTGTTAGGGGGCTATGGCTACACCTTC. Amino acid sequence: CASSLVLGGYGYTF. The V gene is TRBV28, the J gene TRBJ1-2; weak D call: TRBD1 (6 bases). CDR1 is MDHEN, CDR2 SYDVKM, per germline. This CDR3 contains 14 residues. V lost 5 bases, J lost 4 bases, and 14 bases lay in between.

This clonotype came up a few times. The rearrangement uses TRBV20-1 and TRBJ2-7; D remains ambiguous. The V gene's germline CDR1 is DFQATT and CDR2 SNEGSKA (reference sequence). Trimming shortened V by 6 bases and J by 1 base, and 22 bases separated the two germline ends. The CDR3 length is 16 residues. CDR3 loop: CSARVPGVRSSYEQYF. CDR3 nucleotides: TGCAGTGCCCGAGTCCCGGGTGTAAGGAGTTCCTACGAGCAGTACTTC.

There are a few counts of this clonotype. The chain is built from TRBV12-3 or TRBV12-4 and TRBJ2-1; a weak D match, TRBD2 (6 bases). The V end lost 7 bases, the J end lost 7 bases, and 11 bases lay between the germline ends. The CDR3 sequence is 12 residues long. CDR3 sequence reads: CASTRSGNEQFF. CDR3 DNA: TGTGCCAGCACCAGGAGCGGGAATGAGCAGTTCTTC.

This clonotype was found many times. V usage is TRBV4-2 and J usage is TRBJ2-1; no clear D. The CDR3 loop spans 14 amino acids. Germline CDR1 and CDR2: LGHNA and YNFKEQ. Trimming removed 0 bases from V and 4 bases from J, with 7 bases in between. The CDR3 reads CASSQDAGYNEQFF. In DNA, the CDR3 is TGTGCCAGCAGCCAAGACGCCGGATACAATGAGCAGTTCTTC.

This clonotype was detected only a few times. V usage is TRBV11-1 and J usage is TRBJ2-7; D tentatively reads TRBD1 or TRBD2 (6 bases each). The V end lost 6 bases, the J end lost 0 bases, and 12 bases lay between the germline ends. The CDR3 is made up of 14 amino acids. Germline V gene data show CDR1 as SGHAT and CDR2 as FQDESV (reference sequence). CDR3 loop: CASSWGANSYEQYF. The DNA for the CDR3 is TGTGCCAGCAGTTGGGGGGCCAACTCCTACGAGCAGTACTTC.

CDR3 in DNA: TGTGCCACCAGTGCCATAGCGGGAGGGGGGGAGACCCAGTACTTC. Translating gives CATSAIAGGGETQYF. The chain employs TRBV24-1 and TRBJ2-7; 11 nucleotides agree with TRBD2. The tail of the sequence fits TRBJ2-5 better, so the J call may be wrong. Germline values: CDR1 KGHDR, CDR2 SFDVKD. The CDR3 contains 15 residues.

The CDR3 sequence: CASSQGLAGGPHNEQYF. The CDR3 DNA reads as TGTGCCAGCAGCCAAGGCCTAGCGGGGGGGCCTCACAATGAGCAGTACTTC. This chain joins TRBV4-2 and TRBJ2-1; 12 bases match TRBD2. The last part of the DNA fits TRBJ2-7 better; the J call may be wrong. CDR3 length: 17 residues. CDR1 and CDR2 from the germline V gene are LGHNA and YNFKEQ.

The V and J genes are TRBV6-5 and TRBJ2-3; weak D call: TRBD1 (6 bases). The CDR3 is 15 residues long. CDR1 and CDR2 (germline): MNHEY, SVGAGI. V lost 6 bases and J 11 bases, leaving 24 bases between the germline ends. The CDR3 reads CASSLQQTGVVKQYF. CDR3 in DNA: TGTGCCAGCAGCTTACAACAGACAGGCGTAGTTAAGCAGTATTTT.

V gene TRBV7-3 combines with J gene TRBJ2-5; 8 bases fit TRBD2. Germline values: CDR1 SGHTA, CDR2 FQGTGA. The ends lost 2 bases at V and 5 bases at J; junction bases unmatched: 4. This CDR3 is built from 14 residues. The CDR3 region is CASSLVPGGETQYF. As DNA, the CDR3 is TGTGCCAGCAGCTTAGTCCCGGGGGGGGAGACCCAGTACTTC.

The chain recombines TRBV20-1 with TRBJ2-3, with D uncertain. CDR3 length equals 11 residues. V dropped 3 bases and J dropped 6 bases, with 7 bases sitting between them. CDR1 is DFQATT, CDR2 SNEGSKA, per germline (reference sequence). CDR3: CSASAKDTQYF. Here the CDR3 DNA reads TGCAGTGCTAGTGCGAAGGATACGCAGTATTTT.

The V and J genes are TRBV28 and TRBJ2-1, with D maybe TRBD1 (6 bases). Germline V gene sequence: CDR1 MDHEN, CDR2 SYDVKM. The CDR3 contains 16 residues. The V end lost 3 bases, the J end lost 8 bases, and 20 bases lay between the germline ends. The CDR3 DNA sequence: TGTGCCAGCAGTTTGGCGGGTCAGGGGATATGTTATGAGCAGTTCTTC. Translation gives CASSLAGQGICYEQFF.

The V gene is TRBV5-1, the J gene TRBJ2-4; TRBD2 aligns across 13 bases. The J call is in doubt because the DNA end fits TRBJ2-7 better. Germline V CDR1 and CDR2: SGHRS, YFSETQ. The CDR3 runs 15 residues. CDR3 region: CASSTRTSGSHEQYF. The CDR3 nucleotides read TGCGCCAGCAGCACTCGGACTAGCGGGAGCCACGAGCAGTACTTC.

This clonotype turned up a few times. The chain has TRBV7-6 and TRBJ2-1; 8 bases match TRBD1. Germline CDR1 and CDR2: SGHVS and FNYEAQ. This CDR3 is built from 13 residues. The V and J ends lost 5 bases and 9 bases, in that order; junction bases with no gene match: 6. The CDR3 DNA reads TGTGCCAGCAGCGAACAGGGGGGTAGTGAGCAGTTCTTC. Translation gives CASSEQGGSEQFF.